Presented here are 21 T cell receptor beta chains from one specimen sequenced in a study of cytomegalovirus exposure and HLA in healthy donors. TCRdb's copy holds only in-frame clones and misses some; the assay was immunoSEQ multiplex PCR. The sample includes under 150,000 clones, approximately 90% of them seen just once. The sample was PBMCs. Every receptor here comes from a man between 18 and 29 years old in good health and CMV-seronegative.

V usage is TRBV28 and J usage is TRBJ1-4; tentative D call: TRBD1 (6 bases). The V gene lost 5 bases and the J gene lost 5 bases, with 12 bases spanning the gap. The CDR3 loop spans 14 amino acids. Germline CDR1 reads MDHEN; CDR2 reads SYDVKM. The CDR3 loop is CASSTGRVNEKLFF. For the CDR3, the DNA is TGTGCCAGCAGTACAGGGAGGGTAAATGAAAAACTGTTTTTT.

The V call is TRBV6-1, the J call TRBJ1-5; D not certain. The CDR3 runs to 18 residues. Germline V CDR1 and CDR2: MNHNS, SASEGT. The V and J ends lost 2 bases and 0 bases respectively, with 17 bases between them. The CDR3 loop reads CASSESGIGRDSNQPQHF. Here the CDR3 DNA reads TGTGCCAGCAGTGAATCGGGGATTGGCCGGGATAGCAATCAGCCCCAGCATTTT.

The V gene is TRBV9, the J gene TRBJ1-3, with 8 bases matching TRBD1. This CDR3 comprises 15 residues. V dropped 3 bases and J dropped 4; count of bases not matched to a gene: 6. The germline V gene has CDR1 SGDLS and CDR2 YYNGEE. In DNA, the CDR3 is TGTGCCAGCAGCGAAAACAGGGGGGCAGGAAACACCATATATTTT. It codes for CASSENRGAGNTIYF. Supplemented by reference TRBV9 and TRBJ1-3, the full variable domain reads DSGVTQTPKHLITATGQRVTLRCSPRSGDLSVYWYQQSLDQGLQFLIQYYNGEERAKGNILERFSAQQFPDLHSELNLSSLELGDSALYFCASSENRGAGNTIYFGEGSWLTVV.

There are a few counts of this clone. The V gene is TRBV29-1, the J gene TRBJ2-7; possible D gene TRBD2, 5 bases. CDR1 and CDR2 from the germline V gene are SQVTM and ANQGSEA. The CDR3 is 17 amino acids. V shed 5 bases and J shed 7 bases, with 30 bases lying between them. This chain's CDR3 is CSVRWRAQSNASCEQYV. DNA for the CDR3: TGCAGCGTTCGGTGGCGGGCTCAGTCAAACGCTTCGTGTGAGCAGTACGTC.

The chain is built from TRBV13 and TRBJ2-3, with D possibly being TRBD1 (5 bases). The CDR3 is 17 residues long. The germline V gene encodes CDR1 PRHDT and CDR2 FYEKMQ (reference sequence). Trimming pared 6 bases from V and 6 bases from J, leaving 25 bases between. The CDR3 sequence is CASSPGGSKYPGDTQYF. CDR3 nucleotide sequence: TGTGCCAGCAGTCCCGGTGGAAGCAAGTATCCAGGGGATACGCAGTATTTT.

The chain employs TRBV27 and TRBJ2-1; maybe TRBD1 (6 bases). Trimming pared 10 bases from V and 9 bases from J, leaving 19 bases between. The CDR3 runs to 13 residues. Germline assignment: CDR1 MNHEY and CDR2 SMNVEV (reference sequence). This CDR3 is CAIGWQGSVEQFF. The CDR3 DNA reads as TGTGCCATAGGGTGGCAGGGGAGTGTTGAGCAGTTCTTC.

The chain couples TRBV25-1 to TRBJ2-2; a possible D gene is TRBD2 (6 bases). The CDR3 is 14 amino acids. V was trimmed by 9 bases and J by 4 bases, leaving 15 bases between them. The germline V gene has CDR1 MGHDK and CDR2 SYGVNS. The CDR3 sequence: CASTGTAGTGELFF. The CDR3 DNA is TGTGCCAGTACGGGAACAGCGGGCACCGGGGAGCTGTTTTTT. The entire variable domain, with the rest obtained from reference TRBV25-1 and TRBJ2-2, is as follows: EADIYQTPRYLVIGTGKKITLECSQTMGHDKMYWYQQDPGMELHLIHYSYGVNSTEKGDLSSESTVSRIRTEHFPLTLESARPSHTSQYLCASTGTAGTGELFFGEGSRLTVL.

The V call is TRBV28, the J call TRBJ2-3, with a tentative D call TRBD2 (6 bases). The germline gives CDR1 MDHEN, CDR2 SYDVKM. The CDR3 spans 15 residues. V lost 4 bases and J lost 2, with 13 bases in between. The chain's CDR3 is CASSSRGVLTDTQYF. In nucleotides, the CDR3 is TGTGCCAGCAGTTCCCGCGGGGTGCTCACAGATACGCAGTATTTT.

The CDR3 spells CASSLELQGASSGNEQFF. CDR3 in DNA: TGTGCCAGCAGCTTGGAGTTGCAGGGGGCGTCGTCGGGAAATGAGCAGTTCTTC. The gene calls are TRBV5-8 and TRBJ2-1; 8 positions agree with TRBD1. Trimming took 0 bases from V and 7 from J; bases not matched to a gene: 15. The CDR3 is 18 residues long. The germline gives CDR1 SGHTS, CDR2 YDEGEE. Drawing the rest from reference TRBV5-8 and TRBJ2-1, the complete variable domain is EAGVTQSPTHLIKTRGQQATLRCSPISGHTSVYWYQQALGLGLQFLLWYDEGEERNRGNFPPRFSGRQFPNYSSELNVNALELEDSALYLCASSLELQGASSGNEQFFGPGTRLTVL.

This chain's CDR3 is CASSQDLGLAGGENYNEQFF. The CDR3 DNA reads TGTGCCAGCAGTCAGGACTTGGGACTAGCGGGAGGAGAGAATTACAATGAGCAGTTCTTC. The J gene is TRBJ2-1, the V gene TRBV2; the match to TRBD2 covers 15 bases. Germline loops: CDR1 SNHLY, CDR2 FYNNEI. V dropped 5 bases and J dropped 4; count of bases not matched to a gene: 15. The CDR3 spans 20 residues.

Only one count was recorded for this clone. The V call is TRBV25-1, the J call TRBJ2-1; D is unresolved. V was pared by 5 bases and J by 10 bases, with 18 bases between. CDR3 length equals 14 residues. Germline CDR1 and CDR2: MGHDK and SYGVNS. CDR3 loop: CASSRMAVSREQFF. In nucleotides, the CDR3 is TGTGCCAGCAGTCGAATGGCCGTATCCAGGGAGCAGTTCTTC. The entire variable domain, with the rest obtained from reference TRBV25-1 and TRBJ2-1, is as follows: EADIYQTPRYLVIGTGKKITLECSQTMGHDKMYWYQQDPGMELHLIHYSYGVNSTEKGDLSSESTVSRIRTEHFPLTLESARPSHTSQYLCASSRMAVSREQFFGPGTRLTVL.

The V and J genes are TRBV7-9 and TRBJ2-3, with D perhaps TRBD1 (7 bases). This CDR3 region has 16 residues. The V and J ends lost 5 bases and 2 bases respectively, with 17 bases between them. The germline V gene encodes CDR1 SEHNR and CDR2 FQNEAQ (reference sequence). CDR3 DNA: TGTGCCAGCAGCCCTGGGAGGACAGGAAACACAGATACGCAGTATTTT. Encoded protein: CASSPGRTGNTDTQYF.

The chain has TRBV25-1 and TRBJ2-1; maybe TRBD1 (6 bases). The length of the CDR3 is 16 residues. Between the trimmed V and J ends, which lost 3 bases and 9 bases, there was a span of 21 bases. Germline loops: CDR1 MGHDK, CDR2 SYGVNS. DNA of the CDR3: TGTGCCAGCAGTGATCCCCGACCCGGACAGCTGGGTGAGCAGTTCTTC. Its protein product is CASSDPRPGQLGEQFF.

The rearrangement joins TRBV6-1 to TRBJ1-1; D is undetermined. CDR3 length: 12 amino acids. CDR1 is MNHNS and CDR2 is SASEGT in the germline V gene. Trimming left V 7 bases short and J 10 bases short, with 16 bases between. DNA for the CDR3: TGTGCCAGCATTGGTATAGCCGTTGTAGCTTTCTTT. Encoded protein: CASIGIAVVAFF.

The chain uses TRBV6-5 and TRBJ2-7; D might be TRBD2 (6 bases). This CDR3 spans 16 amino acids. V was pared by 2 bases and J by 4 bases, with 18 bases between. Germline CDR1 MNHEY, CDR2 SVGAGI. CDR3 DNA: TGTGCCAGCAGTTACGCCCTCGCCGGGACTCGATACGAGCAGTACTTC. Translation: CASSYALAGTRYEQYF.

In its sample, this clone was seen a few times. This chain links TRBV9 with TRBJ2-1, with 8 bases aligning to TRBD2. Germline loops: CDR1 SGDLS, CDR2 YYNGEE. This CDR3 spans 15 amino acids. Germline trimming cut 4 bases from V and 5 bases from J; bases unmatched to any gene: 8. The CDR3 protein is CASSPRRLAHNEQFF. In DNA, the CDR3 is TGTGCCAGCAGCCCCCGGCGACTAGCGCACAATGAGCAGTTCTTC.

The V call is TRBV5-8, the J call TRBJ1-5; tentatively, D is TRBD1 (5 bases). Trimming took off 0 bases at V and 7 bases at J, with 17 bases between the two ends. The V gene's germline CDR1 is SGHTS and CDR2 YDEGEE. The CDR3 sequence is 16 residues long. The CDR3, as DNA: TGTGCCAGCAGCTTGGGGGTCAGGGTTAAGCGCCAGCCCCAGCATTTT. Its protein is CASSLGVRVKRQPQHF.

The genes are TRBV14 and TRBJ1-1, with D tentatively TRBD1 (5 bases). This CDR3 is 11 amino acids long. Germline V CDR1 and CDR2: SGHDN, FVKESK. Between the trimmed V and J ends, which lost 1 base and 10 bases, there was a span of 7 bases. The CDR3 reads CASSQGGGAFF. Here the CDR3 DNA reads TGTGCCAGCAGCCAAGGGGGGGGAGCTTTCTTT.

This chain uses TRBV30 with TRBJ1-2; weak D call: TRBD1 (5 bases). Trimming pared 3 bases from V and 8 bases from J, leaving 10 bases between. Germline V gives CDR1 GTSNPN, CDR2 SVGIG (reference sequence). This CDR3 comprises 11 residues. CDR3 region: CAWRATGGYTF. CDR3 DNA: TGTGCCTGGAGAGCAACAGGAGGCTACACCTTC.

The CDR3 DNA reads as TGTGCCTGGAGCCGGGGACAGGGCTTCGGAGAGACCCAGTACTTC. It specifies CAWSRGQGFGETQYF. The chain joins TRBV30 to TRBJ2-5; 9 positions agree with TRBD1. The germline V gene has CDR1 GTSNPN and CDR2 SVGIG (reference sequence). V lost 3 bases, J lost 4 bases, and 9 bases stayed unmatched. CDR3 length: 15 residues.

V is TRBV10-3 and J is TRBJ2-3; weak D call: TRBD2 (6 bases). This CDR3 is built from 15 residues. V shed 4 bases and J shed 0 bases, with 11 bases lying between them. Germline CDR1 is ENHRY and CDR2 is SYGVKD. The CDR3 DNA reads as TGTGCCATCAGTGCGTTGCGGGGAAGCACAGATACGCAGTATTTT. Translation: CAISALRGSTDTQYF.